This TCR beta chain emerged from a study of CD8 T cells in ankylosing spondylitis. General study points: Earlier studies detected some motif variants in reactive arthritis synovial fluid and blood. CD8+ disease-linked clones were present at relatively low frequencies in blood. Ankylosing spondylitis blood appeared to be characterized by a TCR beta motif of eight or nine highly homologous variants.

CDR1 GTSNPN and CDR2 SVGIG come from the germline V gene (reference sequence). The V gene end was trimmed by 2 bases and the J gene end by 5 bases; junction bases not matched to a gene: 5. This CDR3 region has 13 residues. Quantitative 5'-RACE with molecular barcodes was used to make the TCR beta libraries. TCRdb recomputed calls from the 5' RACE reads with MiXCR, one row per CDR3 protein. The sample gives about 240,000 distinct CDR3 sequences, roughly a tenth of which show up once; approximately 2.5% is in the top ten. This clonotype was seen a handful of times. Its matching antigen is unknown. The material sequenced was blood, either unsorted or a sorted T cell fraction (not recorded which). This receptor was identified in a male donor with ankylosing spondylitis or in good health (not recorded which). The chain recombines TRBV30 with TRBJ1-2; 7 nucleotides match TRBD1. The CDR3 here is CAWSSNRGYGYTF. The CDR3 bases are TGTGCCTGGAGTTCTAACAGGGGTTATGGCTACACCTTC.